This T cell receptor beta chain was obtained from a study of identical twins. TCRdb independently ran MiXCR on the 5' RACE reads; one entry per CDR3 protein. The table includes approximately 700,000 distinct CDR3 sequences, about 20% detected once. Study results and caveats: Memory repertoires showed no such pattern, whereas abundant cord blood beta clonotypes carried fewer insertions.

The V end lost 6 bases, the J end lost 4 bases, and 13 bases lay between the germline ends. Germline CDR1 is SEHNR and CDR2 is FQNEAQ (reference sequence). The CDR3 runs to 14 residues. On this clonotype itself: Its antigen is not identified.

These data were also filed under a second study, of T cells expressing NK-cell markers. This second report adds: Repertoire data for TCR beta were derived from sorted T cells (CD3+CD56+NKG2C+, CD3+CD56+NKG2C- and CD3+CD56-NKG2C+).

The clonotype comes from a young woman in good health. The sample comprised PBMCs. The chain recombines TRBV7-9 with TRBJ2-1; weak D call: TRBD2 (6 bases). The DNA for the CDR3 is TGTGCCAGCAGTCGGGGGAACGCGTACAATGAGCAGTTCTTC. This codes for CASSRGNAYNEQFF.